This entry lists 26 T cell receptor beta chains sequenced from one sample in a study of blood T cells in healthy people across ages. A second PCR of about 6 to 11 cycles used a sample-barcoded 5' primer and a J-beta primer mix. TCRdb processed the 5' RACE reads anew with MiXCR; each CDR3 protein has one entry. Of roughly 830,000 distinct CDR3 sequences listed, around 62% are singletons. Material for sequencing was blood. The origin of the receptors is a man aged 30 to 39 in good health.

The chain employs TRBV7-8 and TRBJ2-2, with 7 bases matching TRBD1. Germline V lookup: CDR1 SGHVS, CDR2 FQNEAQ. The CDR3 consists of 17 residues. The junction had 13 bases not matched to a gene; V was cut back by 7 bases and J by 2 bases. The CDR3 coding sequence is TGTGCCAGCACTATACAGAACAGGGGACGAAACACCGGGGAGCTGTTTTTT. Protein sequence: CASTIQNRGRNTGELFF.

In the case of this clonotype: An end of the junction does not agree with germline; a read error may underlie this. V and J are TRBV14 and TRBJ2-4; D is possibly TRBD1 or TRBD2 (6 bases each). Gene TRBJ2-7 matches the end of the DNA better, so the J call may be wrong. This CDR3 contains 13 residues. The germline CDR1 and CDR2 sequences are SGHDN and FVKESK. CDR3 loop: CAGSPWGAHEQYF. CDR3 DNA sequence: TGTGCCGGCAGCCCATGGGGGGCCCACGAGCAGTACTTC.

This clonotype was observed a few times. This chain connects TRBV27 to TRBJ2-5; 7 bases agree with TRBD2. Trimming took 7 bases from V and 1 from J; bases not matched to a gene: 6. Germline values: CDR1 MNHEY, CDR2 SMNVEV (reference sequence). This CDR3 contains 14 residues. As DNA, the CDR3 is TGTGCCAGCATGAGTTGGGGGGGCCAAGAGACCCAGTACTTC. Its protein is CASMSWGGQETQYF.

The chain's CDR3 is CSVYAGGPYEQYF. CDR3 bases: TGCAGCGTTTACGCGGGAGGGCCGTACGAGCAGTACTTC. The V gene is TRBV29-1, the J gene TRBJ2-5, with TRBD2 matching 9 bases. The J call may be mistaken, given a closer DNA end match to TRBJ2-7. Germline CDR1 and CDR2: SQVTM and ANQGSEA. The CDR3 is 13 amino acids.

V usage is TRBV29-1 and J usage is TRBJ2-1; TRBD1 matches 9 bases. The CDR3 totals 15 residues. Germline V gene lookup returns CDR1 SQVTM and CDR2 ANQGSEA. The J segment lost 6 bases and the V segment lost 7 bases, leaving 13 bases of the junction unmatched. CDR3 in DNA: TGCAGCGGCGAATCCCGGGACAGGGAACGCAATGAGCAGTTCTTC. It yields the protein CSGESRDRERNEQFF.

The chain uses TRBV6-1 and TRBJ1-1; no clear D. Germline-derived CDR1 and CDR2 are MNHNS and SASEGT. V lost 6 bases to trimming and J lost 3 bases, with 8 bases between them. The CDR3 length is 12 residues. DNA of the CDR3: TGTGCCAGCAGGGAAACGTACACTGAAGCTTTCTTT. It yields the protein CASRETYTEAFF.

The rearrangement uses TRBV4-3 and TRBJ1-2; D remains ambiguous. V lost 0 bases and J 2 bases, leaving 13 bases between the germline ends. Looked up from germline, CDR1 is LGHNA and CDR2 is YSLEER. The CDR3 has 16 amino acids. CDR3 loop: CASSQDTYQSNYGYTF. The CDR3 coding sequence is TGCGCCAGCAGCCAAGATACGTATCAGTCCAACTATGGCTACACCTTC.

The chain combines TRBV7-2 with TRBJ2-1; 8 bases map to TRBD2. This CDR3 is built from 14 residues. V was pared by 4 bases and J by 8 bases, with 7 bases of the junction left unmatched. Per the germline V gene, CDR1 is SGHTA and CDR2 is FQGNSA. CDR3 nucleotide sequence: TGTGCCAGCAGCTCCCAAAGCGGGGGTTATGAGCAGTTCTTC. Encoded protein: CASSSQSGGYEQFF. The complete variable domain, with remaining parts taken from reference TRBV7-2 and TRBJ2-1, reads GAGVSQSPSNKVTEKGKDVELRCDPISGHTALYWYRQSLGQGLEFLIYFQGNSAPDKSGLPSDRFSAERTGGSVSTLTIQRTQQEDSAVYLCASSSQSGGYEQFFGPGTRLTVL.

J is TRBJ2-1 and V is TRBV19, with no clear D. The CDR3 has 13 residues. CDR1 LNHDA and CDR2 SQIVND come from the germline V gene (reference sequence). V was shortened by 4 bases and J by 6 bases, with 10 bases between the two germline ends. The CDR3 reads CASSSLVGNEQFF. The CDR3 DNA follows: TGTGCCAGTAGTAGCCTAGTCGGCAATGAGCAGTTCTTC.

The chain links TRBV28 to TRBJ2-1; D may match TRBD1 or TRBD2 (5 bases each). The ends were cut back, 3 bases at V and 6 bases at J, with 21 bases in the middle. CDR3 length equals 17 residues. Germline values: CDR1 MDHEN, CDR2 SYDVKM. Here the CDR3 DNA reads TGTGCCAGCAGTTTGGGACCCGGACCTTCTTTTACCAATGAGCAGTTCTTC. Amino acid sequence: CASSLGPGPSFTNEQFF.

The chain uses TRBV9 and TRBJ2-6; possibly TRBD1 or TRBD2 for D (5 bases each). Trimming shortened V by 4 bases and J by 0 bases, and 8 bases separated the two germline ends. Germline values: CDR1 SGDLS, CDR2 YYNGEE. The CDR3 extends over 15 amino acids. CDR3 residues: CASSRDLSGANVLTF. In DNA, the CDR3 is TGTGCCAGCAGCCGGGACCTCTCTGGGGCCAACGTCCTGACTTTC. Complete variable domain (other parts from reference TRBV9 and TRBJ2-6): DSGVTQTPKHLITATGQRVTLRCSPRSGDLSVYWYQQSLDQGLQFLIQYYNGEERAKGNILERFSAQQFPDLHSELNLSSLELGDSALYFCASSRDLSGANVLTFGAGSRLTVL.

There are a few counts of this clonotype. This chain links TRBV12-3 or TRBV12-4 with TRBJ2-5, with D perhaps matching TRBD1 (6 bases). The length of the CDR3 is 15 residues. V gave up 3 bases and J gave up 4 bases, with 15 bases separating them. The CDR3 region has the DNA TGTGCCAGCAGTTTGGAAAGGGGGATAGGAGAGACCCAGTACTTC. Its translation is CASSLERGIGETQYF.

This clonotype was counted a single time. The chain combines TRBV7-2 with TRBJ1-5; TRBD1 is a possible D gene (6 bases). V lost 6 bases and J 1 base, leaving 16 bases between the germline ends. The CDR3 spans 16 residues. CDR1 SGHTA and CDR2 FQGNSA come from the germline V gene. The DNA for the CDR3 is TGTGCCAGCAGTCTTATTAGGGGGGACAGCAATCAGCCCCAGCATTTT. Its translation: CASSLIRGDSNQPQHF.

The chain recombines TRBV29-1 with TRBJ2-3; maybe TRBD1 (5 bases). Germline values: CDR1 SQVTM, CDR2 ANQGSEA. The CDR3 runs 13 residues. The V and J ends lost 3 bases and 6 bases respectively, with 13 bases between them. The CDR3 DNA follows: TGCAGCGTTGAGGTTGGGGCGACGGATACGCAGTATTTT. Translation: CSVEVGATDTQYF.

This chain uses TRBV30 with TRBJ2-4; 7 bases agree with TRBD2. The assigned J gene may be wrong: the sequence end matches TRBJ2-7 better. The CDR3 consists of 14 residues. Germline CDR1 reads GTSNPN; CDR2 reads SVGIG (reference sequence). The CDR3 is CAWSVGAGTYEQYF. The CDR3 bases are TGTGCCTGGAGTGTTGGAGCGGGGACCTACGAGCAGTACTTC.

The J gene is TRBJ2-3, the V gene TRBV3-1; 7 bases agree with TRBD1. CDR1 LGHDT and CDR2 YNNKEL come from the germline V gene (reference sequence). CDR3 size: 16 residues. V gave up 4 bases and J gave up 1 base; unmatched junction bases: 8. CDR3 residues: CASSPRQGWGTDTQYF. The CDR3 DNA sequence: TGTGCCAGCAGCCCGAGACAGGGATGGGGCACAGATACGCAGTATTTT.

The genes are TRBV20-1 and TRBJ1-6; 9 bases map to TRBD1. The V gene end was trimmed by 5 bases and the J gene end by 10 bases; junction bases not matched to a gene: 15. The CDR3 is 16 residues long. Germline V gene data show CDR1 as DFQATT and CDR2 as SNEGSKA (reference sequence). CDR3 loop: CSAGGPGRTGVSPLHF. The CDR3 DNA sequence: TGCAGTGCTGGGGGCCCCGGTCGGACAGGGGTCTCACCCCTCCACTTT.

In its sample, this clonotype was seen many times. The chain is built from TRBV6-5 and TRBJ2-7, with 7 positions matching TRBD2. This CDR3 has 12 residues. CDR1 and CDR2 from the germline V gene are MNHEY and SVGAGI. J was trimmed by 3 bases and V by 8 bases; bases with no gene match: 4. The CDR3, as DNA: TGTGCCAGCGGCGGGACTATCTACGAGCAGTACTTC. It specifies CASGGTIYEQYF.

This clonotype was observed many times. The chain has TRBV6-1 and TRBJ2-3; D is unclear. The CDR3 runs to 12 residues. With 0 bases removed from V and 10 bases from J, the gap between germline ends came to 8 bases. CDR1 is MNHNS, CDR2 SASEGT, per germline. The CDR3 bases are TGTGCCAGCAGTGAAGCTATTAGGGCGCAGTATTTT. Its translation: CASSEAIRAQYF.

The chain combines TRBV20-1 with TRBJ2-5, with 8 bases matching TRBD2. Unmatched junction bases numbered 7, after V lost 4 bases and J lost 0 bases. Germline CDR1 reads DFQATT; CDR2 reads SNEGSKA (reference sequence). This CDR3 region has 15 residues. The CDR3 loop is CSANGGAGDQETQYF. As DNA, the CDR3 is TGCAGTGCTAACGGGGGAGCGGGGGACCAAGAGACCCAGTACTTC.

A few counts support this clonotype. The rearrangement joins TRBV20-1 to TRBJ2-3; D call uncertain. The CDR3 totals 11 residues. The V end was cut by 5 bases, the J end by 2 bases, with 5 bases between. Germline CDR1 reads DFQATT; CDR2 reads SNEGSKA (reference sequence). CDR3 protein: CSAGSTDTQYF. CDR3 nucleotides: TGCAGTGCTGGATCCACAGATACGCAGTATTTT.

The chain recombines TRBV5-1 with TRBJ1-5; D is perhaps TRBD1 (5 bases). V lost 4 bases and J 2 bases, leaving 16 bases between the germline ends. The CDR3 is made up of 16 amino acids. CDR1 is SGHRS and CDR2 is YFSETQ in the germline V gene. CDR3 sequence reads: CASSVEARDGNQPQHF. In nucleotides, the CDR3 is TGCGCCAGCAGCGTGGAGGCGAGGGACGGCAATCAGCCCCAGCATTTT.

The CDR3 region is CASSPREPPADEQFF. As DNA, the CDR3 is TGTGCCAGCTCACCACGGGAGCCGCCCGCGGATGAGCAGTTCTTC. The chain links TRBV18 to TRBJ2-1; TRBD2 might be the D (5 bases). Germline V lookup: CDR1 KGHSH, CDR2 LQKENI. The CDR3 runs to 15 residues. V was trimmed by 1 base and J by 8 bases, leaving 15 bases between them.

V is TRBV7-6 and J is TRBJ2-1; no clear D. This CDR3 contains 11 residues. The germline gives CDR1 SGHVS, CDR2 FNYEAQ. Between the trimmed V and J ends, which lost 5 bases and 6 bases, there was a span of 5 bases. DNA for the CDR3: TGTGCCAGCAGCGCCGGCAATGAGCAGTTCTTC. It specifies CASSAGNEQFF.

The chain is built from TRBV6-2 or TRBV6-3 and TRBJ2-1; 11 nucleotides line up with TRBD1. Germline V gives CDR1 MNHEY, CDR2 SVGEGT. The junction had 10 bases not matched to a gene; V was cut back by 2 bases and J by 4 bases. There are 18 residues in the CDR3. The CDR3 sequence: CASSYAERGQGGYNEQFF. CDR3 nucleotides: TGTGCCAGCAGTTACGCGGAGAGGGGACAGGGGGGATACAATGAGCAGTTCTTC.

V gene TRBV7-9 combines with J gene TRBJ2-5, with a weak D call TRBD2 (5 bases). Germline CDR1 is SEHNR and CDR2 is FQNEAQ (reference sequence). The CDR3 contains 14 residues. V lost 5 bases, J lost 11 bases, and 21 bases lay in between. For the CDR3, the DNA is TGTGCCAGCAGCGGTGGACTCCCCGGCCCTGAGCAGTACTTC. This gives the protein CASSGGLPGPEQYF.